These 16 T cell receptor beta chains share one sample of origin, sequenced in a study of early T cells in non-severe SARS-CoV-2 infection. Each CDR3 protein gets one entry after TCRdb re-called the 5' RACE reads with MiXCR. The sample shows approximately 100,000 distinct CDR3 sequences, approximately 11% of them seen only once. The sample was whole blood. The receptors come from an adult who was a healthcare worker with PCR-confirmed SARS-CoV-2 infection or an uninfected control (not recorded which).

This clonotype was found a few times. The DNA of the CDR3 is TGTGCCAGCAGGAAAGGACAGTCCACAGATACGCAGTATTTT. It encodes CASRKGQSTDTQYF. The V call is TRBV7-2, the J call TRBJ2-3, with D perhaps TRBD1 (6 bases). The V end lost 6 bases, the J end lost 2 bases, and 12 bases lay between the germline ends. CDR3 length: 14 residues. Looked up from germline, CDR1 is SGHTA and CDR2 is FQGNSA.

This clonotype was seen more than once but under ten times. The chain links TRBV29-1 to TRBJ2-6; TRBD1 aligns across 8 bases. This CDR3 comprises 19 residues. Germline assignment: CDR1 SQVTM and CDR2 ANQGSEA. The trim removed 6 bases at V and 1 base at J, leaving 17 bases unmatched. The CDR3, as DNA: TGCAGCGTAACCGGGACAGGCCCCCGGGGACGGTCTGGGGCCAACGTCCTGACTTTC. This sequence encodes CSVTGTGPRGRSGANVLTF. The complete variable domain, with remaining parts taken from reference TRBV29-1 and TRBJ2-6, reads SAVISQKPSRDICQRGTSLTIQCQVDSQVTMMFWYRQQPGQSLTLIATANQGSEATYESGFVIDKFPISRPNLTFSTLTVSNMSPEDSSIYLCSVTGTGPRGRSGANVLTFGAGSRLTVL.

This clonotype occurred many times. The gene calls are TRBV5-1 and TRBJ2-5; D perhaps matches TRBD1 (5 bases). The ends were cut back, 1 base at V and 2 bases at J, with 15 bases in the middle. Germline CDR1 is SGHRS and CDR2 is YFSETQ. The CDR3 runs to 16 residues. As DNA, the CDR3 is TGCGCCAGCAGCTTGAGTCCCAGGGTAGAACAAGAGACCCAGTACTTC. Translation gives CASSLSPRVEQETQYF.

The V and J genes are TRBV20-1 and TRBJ2-5; 10 bases are shared with TRBD2. The CDR3 is 13 residues long. With 6 bases clipped from V and 5 bases from J, the junction kept 6 bases outside the gene matches. CDR1 and CDR2 (germline): DFQATT, SNEGSKA (reference sequence). Here the CDR3 DNA reads TGCAGTGCAGAGCGGGAGGGTCTGGAGACCCAGTACTTC. Protein product: CSAEREGLETQYF.

There are many counts of this clonotype. The chain links TRBV6-5 to TRBJ2-7; a possible D gene is TRBD2 (5 bases). The length of the CDR3 is 13 residues. The germline V and J ends were trimmed by 0 bases and 7 bases, with 10 bases remaining between them. Germline V lookup: CDR1 MNHEY, CDR2 SVGAGI. The CDR3, as DNA: TGTGCCAGCAGTTACTCGAAAGGGAGAGAGCAGTACTTC. It specifies CASSYSKGREQYF.

This clonotype was observed a few times. DNA of the CDR3: TGCAGTGCTAGACTAGCGGGGAGCACAGATACGCAGTATTTT. It codes for CSARLAGSTDTQYF. The chain has TRBV20-1 and TRBJ2-3; 9 bases agree with TRBD2. Trimming at V came to 2 bases and at J to 0 bases, leaving 0 bases not matched to a gene. Germline lookup yields CDR1 DFQATT and CDR2 SNEGSKA (reference sequence). CDR3 length: 14 amino acids.

The chain employs TRBV3-1 and TRBJ2-1, with D unclear. CDR3 length: 15 residues. V gave up 0 bases and J gave up 7 bases, with 13 bases separating them. Germline CDR1 and CDR2: LGHDT and YNNKEL (reference sequence). The CDR3 region has the DNA TGTGCCAGCAGCCAAGATCTTGGTAGCCCTAATGAGCAGTTCTTC. Amino acids: CASSQDLGSPNEQFF.

This clonotype was detected many times. The chain combines TRBV20-1 with TRBJ1-4; perhaps TRBD1 as D (5 bases). The CDR3 length is 18 residues. V gave up 6 bases and J gave up 3 bases, with 26 bases separating them. CDR1 is DFQATT, CDR2 SNEGSKA, per germline (reference sequence). This CDR3 reads CSARPLPGSRGANEKLFF. Written as DNA, the CDR3 is TGCAGTGCCCGCCCCCTCCCCGGGTCGCGAGGGGCTAATGAAAAACTGTTTTTT.

V and J are TRBV28 and TRBJ2-5, with TRBD2 matching 7 bases. After removal of 5 bases from V and 4 bases from J, the junction contained 10 bases not matched to a gene. This CDR3 is 15 amino acids long. Germline V gene data show CDR1 as MDHEN and CDR2 as SYDVKM. This CDR3 reads CASSEPRGSGETQYF. CDR3 nucleotide sequence: TGTGCCAGCAGTGAACCCCGCGGGAGCGGAGAGACCCAGTACTTC.

This clonotype was recorded many times. V gene TRBV20-1 combines with J gene TRBJ1-3, with TRBD1 identical over 8 bases. The CDR3 has 14 amino acids. With V trimmed by 6 bases and J by 0 bases, 4 bases remained unmatched. From germline, CDR1 is DFQATT and CDR2 SNEGSKA (reference sequence). CDR3 amino acids: CSAPGTGSGNTIYF. The CDR3, as DNA: TGCAGTGCCCCCGGGACAGGCTCTGGAAACACCATATATTTT.

In this sample, this clonotype turned up a few times. This chain connects TRBV28 to TRBJ2-1, with D tentatively TRBD1 or TRBD2 (5 bases each). This CDR3 contains 13 residues. Trimming stripped 7 bases from V and 9 bases from J, with 16 bases between. Germline V gives CDR1 MDHEN, CDR2 SYDVKM. CDR3 nucleotides: TGTGCCAGCACCCTCTTTGGGGACGGTGAGCAGTTCTTC. As protein: CASTLFGDGEQFF. Drawing the rest from reference TRBV28 and TRBJ2-1, the complete variable domain is DVKVTQSSRYLVKRTGEKVFLECVQDMDHENMFWYRQDPGLGLRLIYFSYDVKMKEKGDIPEGYSVSREKKERFSLILESASTNQTSMYLCASTLFGDGEQFFGPGTRLTVL.

This clonotype was counted at least ten times. This sequence joins TRBV2 and TRBJ1-2; D possibly corresponds to TRBD1 (5 bases). Deletions cut 0 bases from V and 10 bases from J, with 15 bases between. CDR3 length: 14 residues. In germline, CDR1 is SNHLY, CDR2 FYNNEI. As DNA, the CDR3 is TGTGCCAGCAGTGAAGCGCTTCATTCCAGGGTCTACACCTTC. Translation gives CASSEALHSRVYTF.

In this sample, this clonotype turned up many times. The CDR3 region has the DNA TGTGCCACCCGGGGCCCCTTAAGGAATGAGCAGTTCTTC. Protein: CATRGPLRNEQFF. The V and J genes are TRBV28 and TRBJ2-1; tentatively, D is TRBD1 or TRBD2 (5 bases each). The germline gives CDR1 MDHEN, CDR2 SYDVKM. The V gene lost 10 bases and the J gene lost 7 bases, with 17 bases spanning the gap. The length of the CDR3 is 13 residues.

The rearrangement joins TRBV2 to TRBJ2-3, with 9 positions matching TRBD2. CDR1 and CDR2 from the germline V gene are SNHLY and FYNNEI. Trimming at V came to 2 bases and at J to 4 bases, leaving 7 bases not matched to a gene. CDR3 length: 16 amino acids. The CDR3 DNA sequence: TGTGCCAGCAGTGAAAACAAGGGACTAGCATCAGATACGCAGTATTTT. It codes for CASSENKGLASDTQYF.

This sequence joins TRBV6-6 and TRBJ1-1; 10 bases match TRBD1. Losses at the gene ends were 6 bases for V and 0 bases for J; bases not matched to a gene: 7. CDR1 MNHNY and CDR2 SVGAGI come from the germline V gene (reference sequence). The CDR3 totals 16 residues. The CDR3 sequence: CASRLDRGPMNTEAFF. For the CDR3, the DNA is TGTGCCAGCAGACTCGACAGGGGGCCTATGAACACTGAAGCTTTCTTT.

This clonotype was seen a handful of times. The V call is TRBV7-9, the J call TRBJ1-3, with D perhaps matching TRBD1 (6 bases). This CDR3 spans 12 amino acids. V shed 5 bases and J shed 8 bases, with 10 bases lying between them. The germline V gene encodes CDR1 SEHNR and CDR2 FQNEAQ (reference sequence). The CDR3 region has the DNA TGTGCCAGCAGCCAACAGGGTTACACCATATATTTT. It specifies CASSQQGYTIYF.